This T cell receptor (beta chain) was observed in a study of molecular identifiers for immune sequencing clone quantification. General study results and limits: Reports indicate spiked Jurkat TCR RNA from one cell could be found among approximately 1 million naive cells. The share of molecules held by clones above 20 RNA copies was over 97% in effector cells and under 1% in naive cells.

Concerning this clonotype: What it binds is unknown.

The length of the CDR3 is 17 residues. The germline V gene encodes CDR1 SEHNR and CDR2 FQNEAQ (reference sequence). The V end lost 5 bases, the J end lost 2 bases, and 21 bases lay between the germline ends. Library preparation followed earlier protocols using designated TCR primers. TCRdb called the PCR reads again in MiXCR, with one record for every CDR3 protein. The table shows more than 450,000 distinct CDR3 sequences, with about a quarter occurring only once. A CD8+CD4-CCR7+CD45RA+ gate was used to sort naive CD8 T cells. Sequencing was performed on naive CD8+ T cells from blood, with Jurkat cell RNA spiked in. Sample subset: FACS-sorted CD8+CD4-CCR7+CD45RA+ naive T cells. This clonotype was obtained from a human donor in good health. Some libraries in this study had Jurkat cell RNA spiked in. This chain links TRBV7-9 with TRBJ1-1, with a possible D match to TRBD1 (5 bases). The CDR3 here is CASSAKRQLGANTEAFF. CDR3 bases: TGTGCCAGCAGCGCGAAACGACAGTTAGGGGCCAACACTGAAGCTTTCTTT.